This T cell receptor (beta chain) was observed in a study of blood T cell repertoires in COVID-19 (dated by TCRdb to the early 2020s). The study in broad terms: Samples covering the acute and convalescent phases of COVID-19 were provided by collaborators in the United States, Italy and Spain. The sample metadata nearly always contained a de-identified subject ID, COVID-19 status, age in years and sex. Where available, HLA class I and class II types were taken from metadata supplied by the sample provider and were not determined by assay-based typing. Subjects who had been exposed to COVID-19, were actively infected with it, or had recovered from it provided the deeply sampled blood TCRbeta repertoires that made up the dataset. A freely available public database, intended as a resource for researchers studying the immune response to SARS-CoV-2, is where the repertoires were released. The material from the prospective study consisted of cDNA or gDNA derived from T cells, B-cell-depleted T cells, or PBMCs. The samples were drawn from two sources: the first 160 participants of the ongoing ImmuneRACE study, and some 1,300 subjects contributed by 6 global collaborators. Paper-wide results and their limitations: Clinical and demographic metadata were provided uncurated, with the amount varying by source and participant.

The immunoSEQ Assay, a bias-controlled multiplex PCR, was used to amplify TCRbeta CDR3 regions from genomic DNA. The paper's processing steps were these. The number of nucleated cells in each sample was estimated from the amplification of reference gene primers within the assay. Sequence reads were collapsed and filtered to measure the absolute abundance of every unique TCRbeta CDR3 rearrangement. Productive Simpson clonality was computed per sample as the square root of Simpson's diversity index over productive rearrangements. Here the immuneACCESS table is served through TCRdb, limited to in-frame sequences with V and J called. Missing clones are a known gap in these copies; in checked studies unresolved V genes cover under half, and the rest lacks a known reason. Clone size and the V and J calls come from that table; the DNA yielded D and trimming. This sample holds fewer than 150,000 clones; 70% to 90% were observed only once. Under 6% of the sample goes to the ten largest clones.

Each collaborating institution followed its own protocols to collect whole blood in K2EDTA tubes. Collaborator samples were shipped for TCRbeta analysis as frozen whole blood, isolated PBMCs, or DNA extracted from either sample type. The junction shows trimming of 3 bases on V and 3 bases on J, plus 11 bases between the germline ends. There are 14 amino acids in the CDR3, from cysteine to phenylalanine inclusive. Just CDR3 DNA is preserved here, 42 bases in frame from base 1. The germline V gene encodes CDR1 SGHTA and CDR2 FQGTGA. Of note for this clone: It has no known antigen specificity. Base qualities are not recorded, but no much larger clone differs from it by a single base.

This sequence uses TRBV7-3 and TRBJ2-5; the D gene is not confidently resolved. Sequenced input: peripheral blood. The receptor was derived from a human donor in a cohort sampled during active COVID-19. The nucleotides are TGTGCCAGCAGCTTGACACCCTCTGAAGAGACCCAGTACTTC. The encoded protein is CASSLTPSEETQYF.